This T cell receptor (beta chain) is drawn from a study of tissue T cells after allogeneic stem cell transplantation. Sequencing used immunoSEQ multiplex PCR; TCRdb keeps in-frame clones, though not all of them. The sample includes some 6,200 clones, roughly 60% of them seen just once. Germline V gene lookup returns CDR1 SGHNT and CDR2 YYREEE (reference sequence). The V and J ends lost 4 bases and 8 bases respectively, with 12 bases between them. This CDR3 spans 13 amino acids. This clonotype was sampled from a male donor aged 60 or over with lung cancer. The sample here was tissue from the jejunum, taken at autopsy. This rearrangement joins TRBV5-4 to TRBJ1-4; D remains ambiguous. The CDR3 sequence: CASSPTAGEKLFF. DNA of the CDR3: TGTGCCAGCAGCCCAACAGCGGGGGAAAAACTGTTTTTT.